This entry concerns a single T cell receptor beta chain. The antigen it recognizes is unknown. No qualities accompany the bases; no much larger clone lies one base away. TCRbeta CDR3 regions were amplified from genomic DNA by means of the immunoSEQ Assay, a bias-controlled multiplex PCR. As for the original processing: Nucleated cell counts per sample were estimated from amplification of reference gene primers within the assay. To quantify the absolute abundance of each unique TCRbeta CDR3 rearrangement, sequence reads were collapsed and filtered. For each sample, productive Simpson clonality was calculated by taking the square root of Simpson's diversity index across productive rearrangements. TCRdb took this table from immuneACCESS and kept in-frame rearrangements with V and J called. Such tables lack part of the clones; where checked against another copy, unresolved V genes explain under half of the gap, and the rest is unexplained. V and J calls and clone size come straight from that table; D and trimming were deduced from the DNA. The sample includes some 98,000 clones, with less than 85% observed a single time. The ten largest clones take up approximately 10% of the sample.

Inclusive of the bounding cysteine and phenylalanine, the CDR3 is 18 residues long. The retained sequence is limited to the CDR3, 54 bases, with the frame set at the first base. The collaborating institutions used their own protocols to collect whole blood in K2EDTA tubes. For TCRbeta analysis, collaborators shipped samples in one of three forms: frozen whole blood, isolated PBMCs, or DNA extracted from either of those sample types. These data belong to a study of blood T cell repertoires in COVID-19 (dated by TCRdb to the early 2020s). Study-level background: Collaborator samples came from the United States, Italy and Spain and covered acute and convalescent phases of COVID-19. Where HLA class I and class II types were available, the types were taken from metadata supplied by the sample provider, not from assay-based typing. The material from the prospective study consisted of cDNA or gDNA derived from T cells, B-cell-depleted T cells, or PBMCs. Sample metadata almost always included a de-identified subject ID, COVID-19 status, age in years and sex. The repertoires were released in a freely available public database meant as a resource for research on the immune response to SARS-CoV-2. The dataset comprised deeply sampled blood TCRbeta repertoires from subjects exposed to, actively infected with, or recovered from COVID-19. The samples were drawn from two sources: the first 160 participants of the ongoing ImmuneRACE study, and some 1,300 subjects contributed by 6 global collaborators. The research as a whole found: Clinical and demographic metadata were provided uncurated, with the amount varying by source and participant.

Sequencing input: peripheral blood. The rearrangement combines TRBV21-1 with TRBJ2-2; the table's D call, TRBD2, has no DNA check behind it. TRBV21-1 is tagged as a pseudogene. This TCR was sampled from a man aged 70 or older with active or convalescent COVID-19. The CDR3 protein: CASSKEASGGASTGELFF. The DNA sequence is as follows: TGTGCCAGCAGCAAAGAGGCTAGCGGGGGGGCGAGCACCGGGGAGCTGTTTTTT.